This TCR beta chain was profiled in a study of blood T cell repertoires in COVID-19. Original analysis: Estimated nucleated cell counts came from reference gene primer amplification. The method was immunoSEQ multiplex PCR; TCRdb's version includes in-frame clones alone and lacks a portion of them. V, J and clone size are taken as reported in that table, and D and trimming were inferred from the DNA itself. This sample yields 90,000 to 150,000 clones, of which less than 85% are seen a single time; roughly 2.5% belongs to the top ten. The receptor's source is a man aged 50 or older with acute or convalescent COVID-19. Sequenced: peripheral blood.

The CDR3 DNA reads as TGTGCCAGCAGCGTAGGGCCGGACAGGGACTACGAGCAGTACTTC. Its protein is CASSVGPDRDYEQYF. The rearrangement uses TRBV9 and TRBJ2-7; 8 bases fit TRBD1. The CDR3 runs to 15 residues. After removal of 0 bases from V and 3 bases from J, the junction contained 5 bases not matched to a gene. Germline CDR1 and CDR2: SGDLS and YYNGEE.